Described below is a single TCR beta chain sequence and its context. Its specificity is unknown. This sample was included in a study of T-cell memory formation after mild COVID-19. Study background: TCR clusters mostly belonged to single donors.

Germline CDR1 is SEHNR and CDR2 is FQNEAQ (reference sequence). The V gene lost 5 bases and the J gene lost 7 bases, with 21 bases spanning the gap. The CDR3 totals 15 residues. MiXCR, run by TCRdb on the 5' RACE reads, gives a single entry per CDR3 protein. The table lists around 200,000 distinct CDR3 sequences, around 16% of them singletons. Study conclusions and caveats: Clones contracting over day 15 to 85 were CD4/CD8 balanced, with later expanders leaning CD4+. Some responding clones appeared in pre-infection memory, suggesting cross-reactive memory joined. Contracting CD8+ clones were enriched in EMRA, CD4+ mainly in CM and EM.

The receptor's source is an adult woman who had mild COVID-19 (a few samples of this study predate the infection). Cell type and time point are not known. The sequenced sample consisted of PBMCs or a T cell subset sorted from them (not recorded which). The V and J genes are TRBV7-9 and TRBJ2-7, with a possible D match to TRBD2 (6 bases). The CDR3 DNA reads as TGTGCCAGCAGCCCGGGGGTGCAGGGTTATGAGGAGCAGTACTTC. This codes for CASSPGVQGYEEQYF.